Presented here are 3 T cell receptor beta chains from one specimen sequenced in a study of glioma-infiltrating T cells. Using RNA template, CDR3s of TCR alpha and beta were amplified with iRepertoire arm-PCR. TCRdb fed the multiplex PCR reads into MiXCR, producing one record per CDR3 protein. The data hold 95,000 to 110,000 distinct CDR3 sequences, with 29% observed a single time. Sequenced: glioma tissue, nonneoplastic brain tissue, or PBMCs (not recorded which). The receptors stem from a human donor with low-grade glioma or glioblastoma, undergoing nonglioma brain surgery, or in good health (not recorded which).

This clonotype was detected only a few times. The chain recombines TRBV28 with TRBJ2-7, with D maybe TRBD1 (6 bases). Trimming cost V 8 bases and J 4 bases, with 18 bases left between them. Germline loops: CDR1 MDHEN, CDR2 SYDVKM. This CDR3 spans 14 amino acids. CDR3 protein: CASSPSGQGYEQYF. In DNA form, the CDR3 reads TGTGCCAGCTCACCGTCGGGACAAGGATACGAGCAGTACTTC.

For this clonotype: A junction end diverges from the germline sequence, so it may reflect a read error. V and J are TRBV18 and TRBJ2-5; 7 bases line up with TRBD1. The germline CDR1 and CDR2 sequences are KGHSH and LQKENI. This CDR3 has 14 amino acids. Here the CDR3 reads CAGSQQGSQETQYF. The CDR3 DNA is TGTGCCGGCTCTCAACAGGGGTCCCAAGAGACCCAGTACTTC. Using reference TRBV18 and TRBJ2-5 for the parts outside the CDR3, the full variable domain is NAGVMQNPRHLVRRRGQEARLRCSPMKGHSHVYWYRQLPEEGLKFMVYLQKENIIDESGMPKERFSAEFPKEGPSILRIQQVVRGDSAAYFCAGSQQGSQETQYFGPGTRLLVL.

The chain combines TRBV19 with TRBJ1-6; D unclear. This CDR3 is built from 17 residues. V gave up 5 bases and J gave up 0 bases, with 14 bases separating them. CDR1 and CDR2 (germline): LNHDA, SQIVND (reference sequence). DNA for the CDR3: TGTGCCAGTAGTGGAATGGGTTTCGGCTCCTATAATTCACCCCTCCACTTT. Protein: CASSGMGFGSYNSPLHF.